These 2 T cell receptor beta chains share one sample of origin, sequenced in a study of blood T cell repertoires in COVID-19 (dated by TCRdb to 2018 to 2020). Receptor amplification or capture employed the immunoSEQ multiplex PCR assay. TCRdb's version of the immuneACCESS table is confined to in-frame rearrangements and falls short of the full clone set. An unresolved V gene accounts for under half of the shortfall where checked; the remainder is of unknown origin. This sample has 380,000 or so clones in its table, and roughly 87% of those were observed once. The ten largest clones capture roughly 1.9% of the sample. The sequenced sample was PBMCs or T cells enriched from blood (not recorded which). These receptor sequences come from a woman in her thirties or forties with acute COVID-19.

The CDR3 DNA follows: TGCGCCAGCAGCTTGTTGGGGACTAGCGGCCAAGAGACCCAGTACTTC. Protein: CASSLLGTSGQETQYF. The genes are TRBV5-1 and TRBJ2-5; TRBD2 aligns across 11 bases. V trimming: 1 base; J trimming: 1 base; junction bases outside the gene matches: 3. The CDR3 covers 16 residues. Germline V gene data show CDR1 as SGHRS and CDR2 as YFSETQ. The full variable domain, completed using reference TRBV5-1 and TRBJ2-5, is KAGVTQTPRYLIKTRGQQVTLSCSPISGHRSVSWYQQTPGQGLQFLFEYFSETQRNKGNFPGRFSGRQFSNSRSEMNVSTLELGDSALYLCASSLLGTSGQETQYFGPGTRLLVL.

The chain employs TRBV30 and TRBJ1-4, with no clear D. The germline V gene encodes CDR1 GTSNPN and CDR2 SVGIG (reference sequence). V was shortened by 2 bases and J by 8 bases, with 6 bases between the two germline ends. This CDR3 has 11 amino acids. The CDR3 loop reads CAWSIREKLFF. The DNA for the CDR3 is TGTGCCTGGAGTATCCGGGAAAAACTGTTTTTT. Drawing the rest from reference TRBV30 and TRBJ1-4, the complete variable domain is SQTIHQWPATLVQPVGSPLSLECTVEGTSNPNLYWYRQAAGRGLQLLFYSVGIGQISSEVPQNLSASRPQDRQFILSSKKLLLSDSGFYLCAWSIREKLFFGSGTQLSVL.